The 24 T cell receptor beta chains given below trace back to one sample, sequenced in a study of pediatric ulcerative colitis. Clones were read by immunoSEQ multiplex PCR, and TCRdb kept only the in-frame ones, dropping some. The table lists 35,000 to 45,000 clones, 83% of them singletons, with 20% to 25% in the top ten. Sequences were obtained from blood. All receptors derive from a girl aged 5-17 years with moderate ulcerative colitis.

The chain joins TRBV19 to TRBJ1-2; D is uncertain. V lost 10 bases to trimming and J lost 4 bases, with 10 bases between them. Germline CDR1 reads LNHDA; CDR2 reads SQIVND (reference sequence). This CDR3 is 11 amino acids long. The DNA of the CDR3 is TGTGCCACCCGCCAGCGCTATGGCTACACCTTC. It encodes CATRQRYGYTF.

The genes are TRBV5-1 and TRBJ2-3; D gene ambiguous. CDR3 length: 16 amino acids. V gave up 1 base and J gave up 6 bases, with 18 bases separating them. Looked up from germline, CDR1 is SGHRS and CDR2 is YFSETQ. The CDR3 DNA follows: TGCGCCAGCAGCTTGCCCAAAAGGGCAGGTACTGATACGCAGTATTTT. It specifies CASSLPKRAGTDTQYF.

This chain joins TRBV30 and TRBJ2-2; a possible D gene is TRBD2 (5 bases). Deletions cut 4 bases from V and 1 base from J, with 10 bases between. This CDR3 spans 14 amino acids. The germline V gene encodes CDR1 GTSNPN and CDR2 SVGIG (reference sequence). The CDR3 DNA is TGTGCCTGGAACCCCGGGGTGAACACCGGGGAGCTGTTTTTT. This encodes CAWNPGVNTGELFF.

The chain uses TRBV4-1 and TRBJ2-5, with 7 bases matching TRBD2. CDR3 size: 14 residues. Per the germline V gene, CDR1 is MGHRA and CDR2 is YSYEKL. J gave up 5 bases and V 3 bases, and 6 bases lay outside the gene matches. CDR3 region: CASSQWTSGETQYF. The CDR3 region has the DNA TGCGCCAGCAGCCAGTGGACTAGTGGCGAGACCCAGTACTTC.

This rearrangement joins TRBV2 to TRBJ2-1; tentative D call: TRBD1 (6 bases). This CDR3 comprises 12 residues. The germline V gene has CDR1 SNHLY and CDR2 FYNNEI. The ends were cut back, 11 bases at V and 3 bases at J, with 11 bases in the middle. As DNA, the CDR3 is TGTGCCGCGTGGGACAACTACAATGAGCAGTTCTTC. Its protein is CAAWDNYNEQFF.

The chain combines TRBV5-4 with TRBJ1-1; TRBD1 might be the D (6 bases). The ends were cut back, 7 bases at V and 1 base at J, with 14 bases in the middle. CDR1 SGHNT and CDR2 YYREEE come from the germline V gene (reference sequence). This CDR3 comprises 14 residues. Written as DNA, the CDR3 is TGTGCCAGCGGAATGGGGACACCGAACACTGAAGCTTTCTTT. As protein: CASGMGTPNTEAFF. Full variable domain (rest looked up from reference TRBV5-4 and TRBJ1-1): ETGVTQSPTHLIKTRGQQVTLRCSSQSGHNTVSWYQQALGQGPQFIFQYYREEENGRGNFPPRFSGLQFPNYSSELNVNALELDDSALYLCASGMGTPNTEAFFGQGTRLTVV.

The chain employs TRBV13 and TRBJ1-1, with D unresolved. Germline lookup yields CDR1 PRHDT and CDR2 FYEKMQ (reference sequence). There are 12 residues in the CDR3. Trimming removed 2 bases at V and 1 base at J, with 2 bases between. The CDR3, as DNA: TGTGCCAGCAGCTTAAGGAACACTGAAGCTTTCTTT. This translates into CASSLRNTEAFF. The full variable domain, completed using reference TRBV13 and TRBJ1-1, is AAGVIQSPRHLIKEKRETATLKCYPIPRHDTVYWYQQGPGQDPQFLISFYEKMQSDKGSIPDRFSAQQFSDYHSELNMSSLELGDSALYFCASSLRNTEAFFGQGTRLTVV.

The V and J genes are TRBV9 and TRBJ2-3, with D perhaps being TRBD1 or TRBD2 (5 bases each). This CDR3 spans 16 amino acids. Germline V gene data show CDR1 as SGDLS and CDR2 as YYNGEE. V lost 4 bases and J lost 6, with 21 bases in between. The CDR3 sequence is CASSPPPVGAEDTQYF. The CDR3 region has the DNA TGTGCCAGCAGCCCGCCCCCGGTCGGGGCGGAGGATACGCAGTATTTT.

The chain is built from TRBV27 and TRBJ2-1, with unresolved D. Germline lookup yields CDR1 MNHEY and CDR2 SMNVEV (reference sequence). This CDR3 is built from 13 residues. The ends were cut back, 2 bases at V and 6 bases at J, with 8 bases in the middle. CDR3 sequence: CASSLILSNEQFF. The CDR3 DNA sequence: TGTGCCAGCAGTTTAATCCTATCCAATGAGCAGTTCTTC.

The V call is TRBV7-2, the J call TRBJ2-1, with TRBD2 matching 9 bases. There are 15 residues in the CDR3. CDR1 is SGHTA and CDR2 is FQGNSA in the germline V gene. The junction had 9 bases not matched to a gene; V was cut back by 8 bases and J by 4 bases. CDR3 in amino acids: CASCVRGGEYNEQFF. The CDR3, as DNA: TGTGCCAGCTGCGTCCGCGGGGGGGAGTACAATGAGCAGTTCTTC.

J is TRBJ2-7 and V is TRBV5-1; TRBD1 might be the D (6 bases). This CDR3 is 14 amino acids long. CDR1 and CDR2 (germline): SGHRS, YFSETQ. V shed 1 base and J shed 5 bases, with 13 bases lying between them. CDR3 DNA sequence: TGCGCCAGCAGCTTGAGCAGGGGCGATCACGAGCAGTACTTC. Translating it yields CASSLSRGDHEQYF.

The genes are TRBV2 and TRBJ1-1; D is unclear. The germline V gene encodes CDR1 SNHLY and CDR2 FYNNEI. The CDR3 has 13 amino acids. Between the trimmed V and J ends, which lost 10 bases and 1 base, there was a span of 13 bases. This CDR3 reads CANTLGRNTEAFF. CDR3 DNA sequence: TGTGCCAACACACTCGGCAGGAACACTGAAGCTTTCTTT.

The rearrangement links TRBV5-4 to TRBJ2-6; D gene unclear. Germline V lookup: CDR1 SGHNT, CDR2 YYREEE (reference sequence). V lost 4 bases to trimming and J lost 0 bases, with 8 bases between them. The CDR3 runs to 15 residues. The CDR3 loop is CASSATGSGANVLTF. As DNA, the CDR3 is TGTGCCAGCAGCGCAACGGGCTCTGGGGCCAACGTCCTGACTTTC.

The chain joins TRBV2 to TRBJ2-1, with 7 bases fitting TRBD2. Germline CDR1 reads SNHLY; CDR2 reads FYNNEI. The V and J ends lost 3 bases and 2 bases, in that order; junction bases with no gene match: 10. This CDR3 has 17 residues. CDR3 in amino acids: CASSDPWGRVTYNEQFF. The CDR3 nucleotides read TGTGCCAGCAGTGACCCCTGGGGGAGGGTGACCTACAATGAGCAGTTCTTC. Full variable domain (remainder filled in from reference TRBV2 and TRBJ2-1): EPEVTQTPSHQVTQMGQEVILRCVPISNHLYFYWYRQILGQKVEFLVSFYNNEISEKSEIFDDQFSVERPDGSNFTLKIRSTKLEDSAMYFCASSDPWGRVTYNEQFFGPGTRLTVL.

J is TRBJ1-1 and V is TRBV7-9; D remains unclear. The V gene's germline CDR1 is SEHNR and CDR2 FQNEAQ (reference sequence). CDR3 size: 14 residues. Trimming took off 5 bases at V and 5 bases at J, with 15 bases between the two ends. The CDR3: CASSPRASWTEAFF. The CDR3 coding sequence is TGTGCCAGCAGCCCCCGGGCCTCGTGGACTGAAGCTTTCTTT.

The rearrangement joins TRBV6-5 to TRBJ1-4; 7 bases agree with TRBD1. The CDR3 extends over 15 amino acids. V shed 6 bases and J 8 bases; nucleotides not matched to a gene: 12. Germline V gene sequence: CDR1 MNHEY, CDR2 SVGAGI. The CDR3 bases are TGTGCCAGCAGGTCCCTAAAGGGGGCTTTGGAAAAACTGTTTTTT. Residues: CASRSLKGALEKLFF.

The chain couples TRBV19 to TRBJ1-2, with D possibly TRBD1 on 5 matching bases. V was trimmed by 5 bases and J by 8 bases, leaving 15 bases between them. This CDR3 region has 13 residues. Germline CDR1 reads LNHDA; CDR2 reads SQIVND (reference sequence). The CDR3 DNA reads TGTGCCAGTAGTTGGGGGACCGTAGTCGGCTACACCTTC. The encoded protein is CASSWGTVVGYTF. Looking up the rest from reference TRBV19 and TRBJ1-2 gives the full variable domain: DGGITQSPKYLFRKEGQNVTLSCEQNLNHDAMYWYRQDPGQGLRLIYYSQIVNDFQKGDIAEGYSVSREKKESFPLTVTSAQKNPTAFYLCASSWGTVVGYTFGSGTRLTVV.

V gene TRBV19 combines with J gene TRBJ2-5, with D perhaps TRBD1 or TRBD2 (5 bases each). The ends were cut back, 5 bases at V and 4 bases at J, with 11 bases in the middle. Germline V gene sequence: CDR1 LNHDA, CDR2 SQIVND (reference sequence). The CDR3 covers 13 residues. The CDR3 loop reads CASSFGGRETQYF. The DNA of the CDR3 is TGTGCCAGTAGTTTTGGGGGACGAGAGACCCAGTACTTC.

The V call is TRBV2, the J call TRBJ1-1; D ambiguous. There are 11 residues in the CDR3. Trimming took 7 bases from V and 9 from J, leaving 12 bases between them. Germline loops: CDR1 SNHLY, CDR2 FYNNEI. Here the CDR3 DNA reads TGTGCCAGCACCGACGTTAATAAAGCTTTCTTT. Protein product: CASTDVNKAFF. The entire variable domain, with the rest obtained from reference TRBV2 and TRBJ1-1, is as follows: EPEVTQTPSHQVTQMGQEVILRCVPISNHLYFYWYRQILGQKVEFLVSFYNNEISEKSEIFDDQFSVERPDGSNFTLKIRSTKLEDSAMYFCASTDVNKAFFGQGTRLTVV.

CDR3 amino acids: CAARAEDTQYF. In DNA form, the CDR3 reads TGTGCCGCCCGGGCCGAGGATACGCAGTATTTT. The V and J genes are TRBV25-1 and TRBJ2-3; D gene unclear. V was shortened by 11 bases and J by 6 bases, with 12 bases between the two germline ends. This CDR3 region has 11 residues. Germline loops: CDR1 MGHDK, CDR2 SYGVNS.

The V call is TRBV4-3, the J call TRBJ1-1, with D maybe TRBD1 (6 bases). Germline V gene lookup returns CDR1 LGHNA and CDR2 YSLEER. V lost 1 base to trimming and J lost 10 bases, with 16 bases between them. CDR3 size: 14 residues. CDR3 residues: CASSQVAGAESAFF. CDR3 in DNA: TGCGCCAGCAGCCAAGTTGCAGGGGCGGAATCAGCTTTCTTT.

The chain recombines TRBV6-1 with TRBJ2-7; D perhaps matches TRBD2 (5 bases). CDR3 length equals 13 residues. Germline CDR1 and CDR2: MNHNS and SASEGT. Trimming took off 1 base at V and 4 bases at J, with 8 bases between the two ends. The CDR3: CASSEGGYYEQYF. Here the CDR3 DNA reads TGTGCCAGCAGTGAAGGAGGGTATTACGAGCAGTACTTC.

The chain is built from TRBV6-5 and TRBJ1-4; no firm D call. Trimming pared 3 bases from V and 8 bases from J, leaving 16 bases between. In germline, CDR1 is MNHEY, CDR2 SVGAGI. The CDR3 runs to 15 residues. CDR3 coding DNA: TGTGCCAGCAGTTATTTCGGCGGGAGAAAAGAAAAACTGTTTTTT. It yields the protein CASSYFGGRKEKLFF.

The chain carries TRBV28 and TRBJ1-5; no clear D gene. The CDR3 spans 14 residues. The germline V and J ends were trimmed by 3 bases and 2 bases, with 8 bases remaining between them. Germline V CDR1 and CDR2: MDHEN, SYDVKM. The CDR3 spells CASSFNAGNQPQHF. The CDR3 DNA reads TGTGCCAGCAGTTTCAATGCCGGCAATCAGCCCCAGCATTTT.